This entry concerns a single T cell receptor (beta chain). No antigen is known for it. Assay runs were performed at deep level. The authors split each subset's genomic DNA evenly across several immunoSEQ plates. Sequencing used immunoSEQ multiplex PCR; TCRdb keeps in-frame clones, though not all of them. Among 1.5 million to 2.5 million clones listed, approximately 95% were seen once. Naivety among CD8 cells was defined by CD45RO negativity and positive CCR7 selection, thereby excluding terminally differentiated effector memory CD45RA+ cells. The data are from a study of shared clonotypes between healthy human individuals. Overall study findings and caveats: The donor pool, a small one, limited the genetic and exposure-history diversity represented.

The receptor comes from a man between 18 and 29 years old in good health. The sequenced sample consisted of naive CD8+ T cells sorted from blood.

CDR3 loop: CASSQAGLTYEQYF. The CDR3 DNA is TGTGCCAGCAGCCAAGCGGGACTAACCTACGAGCAGTACTTC. The chain links TRBV14 to TRBJ2-7; 7 bases fit TRBD2. V dropped 1 base and J dropped 2; count of bases not matched to a gene: 2. Germline V lookup: CDR1 SGHDN, CDR2 FVKESK. The CDR3 has 14 residues.